Listed here are 29 T cell receptor beta chains from one sample, sequenced in a study of Graves' ophthalmopathy and Graves' hyperthyroidism. RNA transcripts yielded amplified TCR beta CDR3 regions. After a first-round RT-PCR with HTBI primers, a second-round multiplex PCR was run. In TCRdb, the multiplex PCR reads were re-called with MiXCR into one record per CDR3 protein. The sample holds 600,000 to 950,000 distinct CDR3 sequences, roughly 41% seen once. Sequences were obtained from peripheral blood. All receptors come from an adult man with Graves' ophthalmopathy.

This clonotype was counted between two and nine times. The gene calls are TRBV19 and TRBJ1-4; D not certain. Trimming cost V 1 base and J 5 bases, with 14 bases left between them. CDR3 length: 16 residues. Germline values: CDR1 LNHDA, CDR2 SQIVND (reference sequence). The CDR3 bases are TGTGCCAGTAGTATAGGTTCCGGGCGAGTCAATGAAAAACTGTTTTTT. This encodes CASSIGSGRVNEKLFF. Based on the CDR3 plus reference TRBV19 and TRBJ1-4, the full variable domain is DGGITQSPKYLFRKEGQNVTLSCEQNLNHDAMYWYRQDPGQGLRLIYYSQIVNDFQKGDIAEGYSVSREKKESFPLTVTSAQKNPTAFYLCASSIGSGRVNEKLFFGSGTQLSVL.

This clonotype was recorded a few times. The J gene is TRBJ1-4, the V gene TRBV19; D not resolved. The CDR3 length is 16 residues. The germline gives CDR1 LNHDA, CDR2 SQIVND (reference sequence). V dropped 3 bases and J dropped 4 bases, with 15 bases sitting between them. This CDR3 reads CASSIVVWGFNEKLFF. In DNA, the CDR3 is TGTGCCAGTAGTATCGTCGTCTGGGGATTTAATGAAAAACTGTTTTTT.

This clonotype was recorded many times. The V and J genes are TRBV2 and TRBJ2-5; D might be TRBD1 or TRBD2, each matching 5 bases. The CDR3 length is 17 residues. Germline lookup yields CDR1 SNHLY and CDR2 FYNNEI. The V end was cut by 0 bases, the J end by 2 bases, with 16 bases between. The CDR3 loop is CASSEAGVGTEQETQYF. The CDR3 coding sequence is TGTGCCAGCAGTGAAGCGGGCGTAGGGACCGAACAAGAGACCCAGTACTTC.

V usage is TRBV7-6 and J usage is TRBJ2-7; D may be TRBD2 (7 bases). Looked up from germline, CDR1 is SGHVS and CDR2 is FNYEAQ. V gave up 5 bases and J gave up 4 bases, with 24 bases separating them. The length of the CDR3 is 17 residues. The CDR3 sequence: CASSQTDGGPYEYEQYF. The CDR3 region has the DNA TGTGCCAGCAGCCAAACGGACGGGGGGCCTTACGAATACGAGCAGTACTTC.

The chain employs TRBV7-9 and TRBJ2-2, with D maybe TRBD1 (6 bases). Germline values: CDR1 SEHNR, CDR2 FQNEAQ (reference sequence). The V gene lost 3 bases and the J gene lost 0 bases, with 11 bases spanning the gap. There are 16 residues in the CDR3. The CDR3 region has the DNA TGTGCCAGCAGCTTGACCGGGACAACGAACACCGGGGAGCTGTTTTTT. This codes for CASSLTGTTNTGELFF.

The chain combines TRBV20-1 with TRBJ2-5; 8 nucleotides align to TRBD2. V gave up 4 bases and J gave up 1 base; unmatched junction bases: 2. This CDR3 spans 13 amino acids. Per the germline V gene, CDR1 is DFQATT and CDR2 is SNEGSKA (reference sequence). CDR3 nucleotide sequence: TGCAGTGCTAATAGCGGGGCCCAAGAGACCCAGTACTTC. This codes for CSANSGAQETQYF.

The chain links TRBV2 to TRBJ1-4; D is unclear. In germline, CDR1 is SNHLY, CDR2 FYNNEI. Trimming shortened V by 2 bases and J by 4 bases, and 8 bases separated the two germline ends. The CDR3 loop spans 14 amino acids. CDR3 loop: CASSERADNEKLFF. The CDR3 coding sequence is TGTGCCAGCAGTGAACGTGCCGATAATGAAAAACTGTTTTTT.

With respect to this clonotype: A read error may account for a junction end that differs from germline. The CDR3 sequence is CASSLDPGGAGNIIYF. Here the CDR3 DNA reads TGTGCCAGCAGCTTAGACCCGGGGGGCGCTGGAAACATCATATATTTT. V gene TRBV7-9 combines with J gene TRBJ1-3, with TRBD1 as a possible D gene (6 bases). Germline V gives CDR1 SEHNR, CDR2 FQNEAQ (reference sequence). The CDR3 covers 16 residues.

This clonotype was seen a few times. This chain uses TRBV9 with TRBJ1-1, with a weak D call TRBD1 (5 bases). V was cut by 0 bases and J by 3 bases, with 15 bases left in between. Per the germline V gene, CDR1 is SGDLS and CDR2 is YYNGEE. The length of the CDR3 is 16 residues. The CDR3 region is CASSVEGRVGDTEAFF. The CDR3 DNA is TGTGCCAGCAGCGTAGAGGGCAGGGTGGGGGACACTGAAGCTTTCTTT.

As concerns this clonotype: This clone may be a read error of a much larger clone one base away. The V gene is TRBV11-1, the J gene TRBJ2-7, with 8 positions matching TRBD1. The CDR3 runs 15 residues. Germline values: CDR1 SGHAT, CDR2 FQDESV (reference sequence). The CDR3: CVSSSPTGARAEQYF. CDR3 sequence (DNA): TGTGTCAGCAGCTCCCCGACAGGGGCTAGGGCCGAGCAGTACTTC. Variable domain in full (rest from reference TRBV11-1 and TRBJ2-7): EAEVAQSPRYKITEKSQAVAFWCDPISGHATLYWYRQILGQGPELLVQFQDESVVDDSQLPKDRFSAERLKGVDSTLKIQPAELGDSAMYLCVSSSPTGARAEQYFGPGTRLTVT.

The rearrangement uses TRBV10-3 and TRBJ1-6, with D maybe TRBD1 (5 bases). V was shortened by 5 bases and J by 11 bases, with 13 bases between the two germline ends. The germline CDR1 and CDR2 sequences are ENHRY and SYGVKD. The CDR3 loop spans 13 amino acids. CDR3 region: CAISYEGTAPLHF. CDR3 coding DNA: TGTGCCATCAGTTACGAGGGGACGGCACCCCTCCACTTT.

This rearrangement joins TRBV5-6 to TRBJ1-1; no clear D gene. This CDR3 spans 12 amino acids. The V and J ends lost 2 bases and 10 bases respectively, with 12 bases between them. The germline V gene has CDR1 SGHDT and CDR2 YYEEEE. The CDR3 is CASSFSTRGAFF. The CDR3 DNA is TGTGCCAGCAGCTTCAGTACCCGAGGAGCTTTCTTT.

The chain uses TRBV5-6 and TRBJ1-4; the D gene is possibly TRBD1 (5 bases). V dropped 1 base and J dropped 5 bases, with 9 bases sitting between them. The CDR3 has 14 amino acids. Germline CDR1 reads SGHDT; CDR2 reads YYEEEE. For the CDR3, the DNA is TGTGCCAGCAGCTTGATGGGACTGAATGAAAAACTGTTTTTT. It codes for CASSLMGLNEKLFF.

V gene TRBV10-3 combines with J gene TRBJ2-5, with 8 bases matching TRBD1. The trim removed 10 bases at V and 5 bases at J, leaving 15 bases unmatched. CDR1 is ENHRY, CDR2 SYGVKD, per germline. The CDR3 is 15 amino acids. CDR3 protein: CASRGQDRPYETQYF. The CDR3 coding sequence is TGTGCCAGCAGGGGACAGGACAGGCCCTATGAGACCCAGTACTTC.

This chain links TRBV20-1 with TRBJ2-7; 8 nucleotides match TRBD1. Unmatched junction bases numbered 6, after V lost 7 bases and J lost 1 base. The CDR3 is 13 amino acids. Per germline, CDR1 DFQATT and CDR2 SNEGSKA (reference sequence). Written as DNA, the CDR3 is TGCAGTGAGTCGAGGACAGGGTCCTACGAGCAGTACTTC. It yields the protein CSESRTGSYEQYF.

This clonotype was observed many times. The chain carries TRBV10-3 and TRBJ1-2; a possible D gene is TRBD1 (5 bases). Germline CDR1 reads ENHRY; CDR2 reads SYGVKD. CDR3 size: 13 residues. Trimming stripped 4 bases from V and 6 bases from J, with 12 bases between. The CDR3 DNA reads as TGTGCCATCAGTGGAGTCGGGGGAGATGGCTACACCTTC. It translates to CAISGVGGDGYTF.

The V call is TRBV15, the J call TRBJ1-3; D uncertain. In germline, CDR1 is LNHNV, CDR2 YYDKDF (reference sequence). The CDR3 has 10 amino acids. V lost 2 bases to trimming and J lost 7 bases, with 0 bases between them. For the CDR3, the DNA is TGTGCCACCAGCAGAAACACCATATATTTT. The encoded protein is CATSRNTIYF.

In regard to this clonotype: The junction departs from germline at one end; a sequencing error may be responsible. This sequence joins TRBV7-2 and TRBJ2-5, with 8 bases lining up with TRBD2. CDR1 is SGHTA and CDR2 is FQGNSA in the germline V gene. The CDR3 consists of 12 residues. The CDR3 protein is CASSSGLAPPFF. In DNA, the CDR3 is TGTGCCAGCAGCTCCGGACTAGCCCCGCCGTTCTTC.

This clonotype was picked up many times. This sequence joins TRBV6-6 and TRBJ1-1; the D is unclear. Germline V gives CDR1 MNHNY, CDR2 SVGAGI (reference sequence). V dropped 5 bases and J dropped 6 bases, with 10 bases sitting between them. The CDR3 spans 12 residues. The CDR3 sequence is CASSEGNAEAFF. DNA of the CDR3: TGTGCCAGCAGTGAAGGTAACGCTGAAGCTTTCTTT.

The sample holds many counts of this clonotype. The CDR3: CASRVGGHGELFF. The DNA for the CDR3 is TGTGCCAGCAGAGTAGGGGGTCACGGGGAGCTGTTTTTT. This chain links TRBV11-2 with TRBJ2-2, with a possible D match to TRBD1 (6 bases). Trimming removed 6 bases from V and 7 bases from J, with 12 bases in between. CDR1 SGHAT and CDR2 FQNNGV come from the germline V gene. This CDR3 has 13 residues.

This clonotype was counted between two and nine times. V gene TRBV13 combines with J gene TRBJ1-1; possibly TRBD1 for D (5 bases). Trimming removed 5 bases from V and 0 bases from J, with 19 bases in between. Germline values: CDR1 PRHDT, CDR2 FYEKMQ (reference sequence). CDR3 length equals 17 residues. The CDR3 DNA reads TGTGCCAGCAGCCAACTATTGGGGGGAAACATGAACACTGAAGCTTTCTTT. It yields the protein CASSQLLGGNMNTEAFF.

As concerns this clonotype: A much bigger clone sits one base away, suggesting this may be a read error. V and J are TRBV20-1 and TRBJ1-2; D remains ambiguous. V was clipped by 0 bases and J by 4 bases, with 15 bases between them. CDR3 length: 15 amino acids. Germline CDR1 is DFQATT and CDR2 is SNEGSKA (reference sequence). CDR3 in DNA: TGCAGTGCTAGAGATAACGTAGGTCGGGGCTATGGCTACACCTTC. As protein: CSARDNVGRGYGYTF.

About this clonotype itself: A much larger clone is a single base away; this may be a read error. The rearrangement uses TRBV7-9 and TRBJ2-5; no clear D. CDR1 is SEHNR and CDR2 is FQNEAQ in the germline V gene (reference sequence). The CDR3 loop spans 15 amino acids. CDR3 DNA: TGTGTCAGCAGCCCCCCCCAGCCGGGCGGAGAGACCCAGTACTTC. It yields the protein CVSSPPQPGGETQYF.

This clonotype appeared many times. The V call is TRBV7-9, the J call TRBJ2-7, with D perhaps TRBD2 (6 bases). The CDR3 extends over 15 amino acids. Trimming shortened V by 3 bases and J by 0 bases, and 12 bases separated the two germline ends. Per the germline V gene, CDR1 is SEHNR and CDR2 is FQNEAQ (reference sequence). In nucleotides, the CDR3 is TGTGCCAGCAGCTTCGGTAGCGGACCCTCCTACGAGCAGTACTTC. It codes for CASSFGSGPSYEQYF.

The J gene is TRBJ1-2, the V gene TRBV7-3, with 7 bases identical to TRBD1. The germline V gene has CDR1 SGHTA and CDR2 FQGTGA. V lost 5 bases to trimming and J lost 2 bases; unmatched junction nucleotides: 8. The CDR3 totals 15 residues. The CDR3 DNA sequence: TGTGCCAGCAGCATATTAGGACAGGCCAACTATGGCTACACCTTC. Its translation: CASSILGQANYGYTF. The whole variable domain, filled in from reference TRBV7-3 and TRBJ1-2, reads GAGVSQTPSNKVTEKGKYVELRCDPISGHTALYWYRQSLGQGPEFLIYFQGTGAADDSGLPNDRFFAVRPEGSVSTLKIQRTERGDSAVYLCASSILGQANYGYTFGSGTRLTVV.

This clonotype was recorded at least ten times. CDR3 protein: CAISEGQGTSYEQYF. The CDR3 nucleotides are TGTGCCATCAGTGAGGGACAGGGGACCTCCTACGAGCAGTACTTC. V usage is TRBV10-3 and J usage is TRBJ2-7; the match to TRBD1 covers 9 bases. The length of the CDR3 is 15 residues. V dropped 2 bases and J dropped 0; count of bases not matched to a gene: 2. Germline CDR1 and CDR2: ENHRY and SYGVKD.

The sample holds a few counts of this clonotype. V usage is TRBV9 and J usage is TRBJ2-7; the match to TRBD1 covers 12 bases. The germline gives CDR1 SGDLS, CDR2 YYNGEE. CDR3 length equals 15 residues. Unmatched junction bases numbered 5, after V lost 4 bases and J lost 3 bases. CDR3 sequence reads: CASSFGTGGNYEQYF. CDR3 DNA sequence: TGTGCCAGCAGCTTCGGGACAGGGGGCAACTACGAGCAGTACTTC. The full variable domain, with the rest looked up from reference TRBV9 and TRBJ2-7, is DSGVTQTPKHLITATGQRVTLRCSPRSGDLSVYWYQQSLDQGLQFLIQYYNGEERAKGNILERFSAQQFPDLHSELNLSSLELGDSALYFCASSFGTGGNYEQYFGPGTRLTVT.

The chain carries TRBV20-1 and TRBJ1-1; the D gene is possibly TRBD1 (6 bases). Germline V gives CDR1 DFQATT, CDR2 SNEGSKA (reference sequence). V lost 6 bases and J lost 4, with 15 bases in between. This CDR3 spans 13 amino acids. The CDR3, as DNA: TGCAGTGCGAGAAAGGACAGATTCACTGAAGCTTTCTTT. This codes for CSARKDRFTEAFF.

This chain uses TRBV24-1 with TRBJ2-5; perhaps TRBD2 as D (5 bases). V lost 5 bases to trimming and J lost 1 base, with 7 bases between them. Germline-derived CDR1 and CDR2 are KGHDR and SFDVKD. The CDR3 totals 13 residues. DNA of the CDR3: TGTGCCACCAGTGGACGGGGCCAAGAGACCCAGTACTTC. This codes for CATSGRGQETQYF.